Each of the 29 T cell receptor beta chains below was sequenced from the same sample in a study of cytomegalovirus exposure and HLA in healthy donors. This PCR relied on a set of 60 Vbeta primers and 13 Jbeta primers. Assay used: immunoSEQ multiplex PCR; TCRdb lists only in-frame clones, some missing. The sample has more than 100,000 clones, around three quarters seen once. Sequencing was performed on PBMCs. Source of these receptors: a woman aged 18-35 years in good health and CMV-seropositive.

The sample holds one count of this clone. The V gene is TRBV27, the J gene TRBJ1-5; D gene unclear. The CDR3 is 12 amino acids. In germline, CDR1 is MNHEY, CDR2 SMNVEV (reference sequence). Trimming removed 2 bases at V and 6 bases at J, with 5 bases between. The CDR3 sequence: CASSLVGQPQHF. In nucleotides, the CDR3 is TGTGCCAGCAGTTTAGTCGGTCAGCCCCAGCATTTT.

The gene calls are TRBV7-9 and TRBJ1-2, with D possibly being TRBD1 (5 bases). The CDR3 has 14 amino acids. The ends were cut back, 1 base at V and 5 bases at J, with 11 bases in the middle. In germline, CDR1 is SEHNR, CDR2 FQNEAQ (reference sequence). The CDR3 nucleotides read TGTGCCAGCAGCTTAGGTGACAGTAGTTATGGCTACACCTTC. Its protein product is CASSLGDSSYGYTF.

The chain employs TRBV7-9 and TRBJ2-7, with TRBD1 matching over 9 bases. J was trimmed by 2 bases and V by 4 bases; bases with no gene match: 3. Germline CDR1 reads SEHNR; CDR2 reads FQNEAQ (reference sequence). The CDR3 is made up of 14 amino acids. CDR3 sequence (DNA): TGTGCCAGCAGCTCACAGGGGGCTGCCTACGAGCAGTACTTC. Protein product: CASSSQGAAYEQYF.

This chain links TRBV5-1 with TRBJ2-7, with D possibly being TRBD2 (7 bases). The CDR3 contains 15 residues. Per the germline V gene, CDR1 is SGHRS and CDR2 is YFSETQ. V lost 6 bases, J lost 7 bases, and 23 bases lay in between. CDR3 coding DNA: TGCGCCAGCACCCCACAAGGGGGGGTCGGAGGTGAGCAGTACTTC. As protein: CASTPQGGVGGEQYF.

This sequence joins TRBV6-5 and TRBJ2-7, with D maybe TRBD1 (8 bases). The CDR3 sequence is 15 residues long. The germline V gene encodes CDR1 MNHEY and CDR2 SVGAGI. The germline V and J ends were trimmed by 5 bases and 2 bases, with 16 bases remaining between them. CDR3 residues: CASSQGAGDTYEQYF. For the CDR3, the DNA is TGTGCCAGCAGTCAGGGGGCGGGAGATACCTACGAGCAGTACTTC.

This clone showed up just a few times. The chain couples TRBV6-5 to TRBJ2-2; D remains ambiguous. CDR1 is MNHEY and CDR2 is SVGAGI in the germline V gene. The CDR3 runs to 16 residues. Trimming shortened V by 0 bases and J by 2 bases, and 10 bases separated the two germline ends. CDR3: CASSYSSPRNTGELFF. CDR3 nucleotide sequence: TGTGCCAGCAGTTACTCGTCCCCGCGAAACACCGGGGAGCTGTTTTTT.

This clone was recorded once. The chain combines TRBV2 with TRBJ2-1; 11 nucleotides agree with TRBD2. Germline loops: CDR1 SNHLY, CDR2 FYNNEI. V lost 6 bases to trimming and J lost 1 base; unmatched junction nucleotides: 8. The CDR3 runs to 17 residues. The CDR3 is CASRGHSGRASYNEQFF. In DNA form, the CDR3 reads TGTGCCAGCAGGGGGCATAGCGGGAGGGCTTCCTACAATGAGCAGTTCTTC.

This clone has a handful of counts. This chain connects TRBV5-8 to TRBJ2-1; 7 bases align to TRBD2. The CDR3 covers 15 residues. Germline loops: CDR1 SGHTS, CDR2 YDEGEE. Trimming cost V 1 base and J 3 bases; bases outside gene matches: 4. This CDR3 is CASSLWAGDYNEQFF. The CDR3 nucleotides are TGTGCCAGCAGCTTGTGGGCGGGGGACTACAATGAGCAGTTCTTC. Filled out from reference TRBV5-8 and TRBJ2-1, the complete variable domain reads EAGVTQSPTHLIKTRGQQATLRCSPISGHTSVYWYQQALGLGLQFLLWYDEGEERNRGNFPPRFSGRQFPNYSSELNVNALELEDSALYLCASSLWAGDYNEQFFGPGTRLTVL.

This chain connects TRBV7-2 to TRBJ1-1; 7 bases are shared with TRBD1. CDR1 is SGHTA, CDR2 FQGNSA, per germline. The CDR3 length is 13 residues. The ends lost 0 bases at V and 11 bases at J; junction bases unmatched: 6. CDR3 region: CASSLAGGAEAFF. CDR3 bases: TGTGCCAGCAGCTTAGCAGGGGGCGCGGAGGCTTTCTTT.

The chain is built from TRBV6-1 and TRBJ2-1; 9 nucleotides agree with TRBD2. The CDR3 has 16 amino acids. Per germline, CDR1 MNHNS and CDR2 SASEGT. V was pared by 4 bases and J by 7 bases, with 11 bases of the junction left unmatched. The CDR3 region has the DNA TGTGCCAGCAGTGGGCAGCGCGGGAGGGCCCCTAATGAGCAGTTCTTC. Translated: CASSGQRGRAPNEQFF.

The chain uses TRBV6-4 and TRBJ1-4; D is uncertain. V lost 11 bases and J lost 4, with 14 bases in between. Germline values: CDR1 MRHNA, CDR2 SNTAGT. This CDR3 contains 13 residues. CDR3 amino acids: CAGRLRVNEKLFF. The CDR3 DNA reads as TGTGCCGGGCGATTGCGGGTTAATGAAAAACTGTTTTTT.

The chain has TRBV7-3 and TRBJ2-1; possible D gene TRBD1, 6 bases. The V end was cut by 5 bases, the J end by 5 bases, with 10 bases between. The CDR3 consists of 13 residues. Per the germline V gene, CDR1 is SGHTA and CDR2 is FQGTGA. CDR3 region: CASSPGDHNEQFF. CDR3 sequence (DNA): TGTGCCAGCAGCCCAGGGGATCACAATGAGCAGTTCTTC.

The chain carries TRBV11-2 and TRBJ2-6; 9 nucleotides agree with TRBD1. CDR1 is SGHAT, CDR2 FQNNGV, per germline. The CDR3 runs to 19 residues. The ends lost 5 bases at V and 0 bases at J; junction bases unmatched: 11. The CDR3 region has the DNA TGTGCCAGCAGCGACCCGACACCGACAGGGGGCTCTGGGGCCAACGTCCTGACTTTC. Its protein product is CASSDPTPTGGSGANVLTF.

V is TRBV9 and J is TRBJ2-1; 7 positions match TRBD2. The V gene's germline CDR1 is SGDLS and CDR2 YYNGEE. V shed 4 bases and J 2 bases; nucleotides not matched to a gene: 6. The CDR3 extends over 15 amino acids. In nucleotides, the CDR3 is TGTGCCAGCAGCCGGGCGGGAGAGGCCTACAATGAGCAGTTCTTC. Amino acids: CASSRAGEAYNEQFF.

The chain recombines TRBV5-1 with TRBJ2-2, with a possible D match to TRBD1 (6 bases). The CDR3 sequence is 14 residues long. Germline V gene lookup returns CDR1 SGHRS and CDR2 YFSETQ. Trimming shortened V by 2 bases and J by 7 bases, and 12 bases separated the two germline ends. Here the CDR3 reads CASSFTGHVGELFF. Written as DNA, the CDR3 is TGCGCCAGCAGCTTCACAGGGCATGTCGGGGAGCTGTTTTTT.

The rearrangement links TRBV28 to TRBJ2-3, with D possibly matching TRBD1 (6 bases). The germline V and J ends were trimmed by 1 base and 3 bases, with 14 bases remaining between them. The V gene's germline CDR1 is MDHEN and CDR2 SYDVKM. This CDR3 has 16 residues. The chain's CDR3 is CASSLSRGGMTDTQYF. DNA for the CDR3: TGTGCCAGCAGTTTATCGAGAGGGGGTATGACAGATACGCAGTATTTT.

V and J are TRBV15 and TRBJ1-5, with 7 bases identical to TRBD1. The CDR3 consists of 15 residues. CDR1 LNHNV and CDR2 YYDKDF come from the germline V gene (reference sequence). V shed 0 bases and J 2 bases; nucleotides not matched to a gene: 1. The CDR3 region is CATSREGTGNQPQHF. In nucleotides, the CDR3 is TGTGCCACCAGCAGAGAGGGGACAGGCAATCAGCCCCAGCATTTT. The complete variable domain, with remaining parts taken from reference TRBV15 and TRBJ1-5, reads DAMVIQNPRYQVTQFGKPVTLSCSQTLNHNVMYWYQQKSSQAPKLLFHYYDKDFNNEADTPDNFQSRRPNTSFCFLDIRSPGLGDTAMYLCATSREGTGNQPQHFGDGTRLSIL.

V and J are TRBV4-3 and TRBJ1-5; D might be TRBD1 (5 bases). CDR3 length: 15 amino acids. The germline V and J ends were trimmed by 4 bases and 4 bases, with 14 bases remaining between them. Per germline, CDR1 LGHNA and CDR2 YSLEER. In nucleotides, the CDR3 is TGCGCCAGCAGCCCAACTACCGGGGGAAATCAGCCCCAGCATTTT. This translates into CASSPTTGGNQPQHF.

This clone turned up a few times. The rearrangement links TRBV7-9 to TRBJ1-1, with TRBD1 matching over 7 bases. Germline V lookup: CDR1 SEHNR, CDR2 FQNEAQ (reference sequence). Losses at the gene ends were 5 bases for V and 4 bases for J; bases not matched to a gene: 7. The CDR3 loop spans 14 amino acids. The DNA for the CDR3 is TGTGCCAGCAGCGTGACCGGGACAGCCACTGAAGCTTTCTTT. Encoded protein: CASSVTGTATEAFF.

CDR3 amino acids: CASSPTQNTGELFF. Here the CDR3 DNA reads TGTGCCAGCAGTCCTACCCAGAACACCGGGGAGCTGTTTTTT. The chain links TRBV5-4 to TRBJ2-2; D ambiguous. In germline, CDR1 is SGHNT, CDR2 YYREEE (reference sequence). Trimming took 5 bases from V and 1 from J, leaving 9 bases between them. This CDR3 has 14 amino acids. The full variable domain, in which reference TRBV5-4 and TRBJ2-2 provide the parts outside the CDR3, is ETGVTQSPTHLIKTRGQQVTLRCSSQSGHNTVSWYQQALGQGPQFIFQYYREEENGRGNFPPRFSGLQFPNYSSELNVNALELDDSALYLCASSPTQNTGELFFGEGSRLTVL.

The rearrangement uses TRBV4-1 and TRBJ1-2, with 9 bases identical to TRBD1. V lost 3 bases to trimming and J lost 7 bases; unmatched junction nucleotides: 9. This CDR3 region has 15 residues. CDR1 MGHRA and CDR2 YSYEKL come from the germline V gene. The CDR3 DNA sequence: TGCGCCAGCAGCCAGGAGGGACAGGGAGTATTTGGCTACACCTTC. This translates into CASSQEGQGVFGYTF.

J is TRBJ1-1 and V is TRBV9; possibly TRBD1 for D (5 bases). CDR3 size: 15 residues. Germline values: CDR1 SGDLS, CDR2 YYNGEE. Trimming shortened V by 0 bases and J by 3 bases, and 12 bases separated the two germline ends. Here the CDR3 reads CASSVGAGLDTEAFF. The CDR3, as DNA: TGTGCCAGCAGCGTAGGCGCAGGGCTGGACACTGAAGCTTTCTTT.

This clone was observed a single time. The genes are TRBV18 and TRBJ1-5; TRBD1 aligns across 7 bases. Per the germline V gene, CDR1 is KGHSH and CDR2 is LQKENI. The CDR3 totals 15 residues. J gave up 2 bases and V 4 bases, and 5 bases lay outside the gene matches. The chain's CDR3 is CASSHPGTGNQPQHF. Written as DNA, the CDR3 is TGTGCCAGCTCACACCCCGGGACAGGCAATCAGCCCCAGCATTTT.

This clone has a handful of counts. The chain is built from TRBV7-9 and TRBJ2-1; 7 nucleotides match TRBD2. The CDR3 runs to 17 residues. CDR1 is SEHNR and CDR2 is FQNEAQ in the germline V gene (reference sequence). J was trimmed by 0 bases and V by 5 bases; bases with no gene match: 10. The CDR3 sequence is CASSPSLAGRSYNEQFF. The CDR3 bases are TGTGCCAGCAGCCCGAGTTTAGCGGGCCGCTCCTACAATGAGCAGTTCTTC.

For the CDR3, the DNA is TGTGCCAGCAGTTATTCATTAGGCAATCAGCCCCAGCATTTT. Its protein product is CASSYSLGNQPQHF. The genes are TRBV27 and TRBJ1-5, with unresolved D. V gave up 4 bases and J gave up 2 bases, with 9 bases separating them. This CDR3 spans 14 amino acids. Germline V gene data show CDR1 as MNHEY and CDR2 as SMNVEV (reference sequence).

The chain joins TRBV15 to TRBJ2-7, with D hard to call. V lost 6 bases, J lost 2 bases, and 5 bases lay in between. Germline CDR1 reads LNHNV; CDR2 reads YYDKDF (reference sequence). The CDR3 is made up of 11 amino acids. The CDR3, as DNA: TGTGCCACCAGTACGGCCTACGAGCAGTACTTC. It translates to CATSTAYEQYF.

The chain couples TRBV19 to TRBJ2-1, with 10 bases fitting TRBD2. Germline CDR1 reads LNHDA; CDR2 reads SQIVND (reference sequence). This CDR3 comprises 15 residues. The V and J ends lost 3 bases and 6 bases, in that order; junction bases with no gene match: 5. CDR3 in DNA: TGTGCCAGTAGTATTACTAGCGGGGATACCAATGAGCAGTTCTTC. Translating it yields CASSITSGDTNEQFF.

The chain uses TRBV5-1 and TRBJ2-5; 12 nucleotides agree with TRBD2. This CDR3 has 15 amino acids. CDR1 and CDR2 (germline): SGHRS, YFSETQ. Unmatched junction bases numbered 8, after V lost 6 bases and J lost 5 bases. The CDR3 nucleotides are TGCGCCAGCACCCCCCGACTAGCGGGAGAGGAGACCCAGTACTTC. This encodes CASTPRLAGEETQYF.

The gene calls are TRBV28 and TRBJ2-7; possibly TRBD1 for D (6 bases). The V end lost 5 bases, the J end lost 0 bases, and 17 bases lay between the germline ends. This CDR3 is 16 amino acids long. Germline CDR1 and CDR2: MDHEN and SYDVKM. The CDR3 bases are TGTGCCAGCAGTCTGACAGGACCAGTCTACTCCTACGAGCAGTACTTC. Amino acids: CASSLTGPVYSYEQYF.